A single sample is the source of the 22 T cell receptor beta chains below, sequenced in a study of blood T cells in healthy people across ages. The use of a sample-barcoded 5' primer and a J-beta primer mix characterized a second PCR of about 6 to 11 cycles. TCRdb redid the calling of the 5' RACE reads with MiXCR, one entry per CDR3 protein. Of fewer than 1,000,000 distinct CDR3 sequences in the sample, around 45% are singletons; the top ten hold roughly 19%. Sample: blood. The source is a man aged 60-69 years in good health.

This clonotype was counted at least ten times. The chain employs TRBV7-9 and TRBJ1-2; 10 bases align to TRBD1. The CDR3 is 14 amino acids. After removal of 6 bases from V and 5 bases from J, the junction contained 6 bases not matched to a gene. CDR1 and CDR2 from the germline V gene are SEHNR and FQNEAQ (reference sequence). The CDR3 sequence is CASSLTGGDYGYTF. The CDR3 DNA reads TGTGCCAGCAGTTTGACAGGGGGCGATTATGGCTACACCTTC.

CDR3 protein: CASRGRAGIETQYF. In DNA, the CDR3 is TGTGCCAGCAGGGGTCGGGCCGGGATAGAGACCCAGTACTTC. This rearrangement joins TRBV7-6 to TRBJ2-5; a possible D gene is TRBD2 (5 bases). V lost 6 bases and J lost 4, with 15 bases in between. From germline, CDR1 is SGHVS and CDR2 FNYEAQ. The CDR3 extends over 14 amino acids.

The count of this clonotype is one. V is TRBV12-3 or TRBV12-4 and J is TRBJ2-7; D not resolved. Trimming removed 5 bases from V and 7 bases from J, with 21 bases in between. The CDR3 totals 15 residues. Here the CDR3 DNA reads TGTGCCAGCAGTCCCGACGCCCCCCGGCACAATGAGCAGTACTTC. Translating gives CASSPDAPRHNEQYF.

The J gene is TRBJ1-5, the V gene TRBV6-1; TRBD1 agrees at 10 bases. CDR1 and CDR2 from the germline V gene are MNHNS and SASEGT. The CDR3 is made up of 16 amino acids. V shed 3 bases, J shed 6 bases, and the junction held 8 bases outside the gene matches. The CDR3 here is CASSEPLGQGSQPQHF. In DNA, the CDR3 is TGTGCCAGCAGTGAGCCCCTGGGACAGGGGAGTCAGCCCCAGCATTTT.

In this sample, this clonotype turned up a few times. The chain combines TRBV20-1 with TRBJ1-2, with D maybe TRBD1 (6 bases). This CDR3 has 16 amino acids. The V gene's germline CDR1 is DFQATT and CDR2 SNEGSKA (reference sequence). V was shortened by 0 bases and J by 5 bases, with 19 bases between the two germline ends. The CDR3, as DNA: TGCAGTGCTAGAGATGGGGCCTCAGGGGAGGTTTATGGCTACACCTTC. Translation gives CSARDGASGEVYGYTF.

The CDR3 is CASRLTGGVGEQYF. The CDR3 nucleotides are TGTGCCAGCAGACTTACAGGGGGGGTGGGTGAGCAGTACTTC. The V and J genes are TRBV27 and TRBJ2-7; a weak D match, TRBD1 (8 bases). V lost 6 bases to trimming and J lost 7 bases, with 19 bases between them. CDR1 is MNHEY and CDR2 is SMNVEV in the germline V gene (reference sequence). CDR3 length: 14 residues.

The CDR3 reads CASSPLGTNEQFF. As DNA, the CDR3 is TGTGCCAGCAGCCCACTCGGGACCAATGAGCAGTTCTTC. The V gene is TRBV3-1, the J gene TRBJ2-1; D tentatively fits TRBD1 or TRBD2 (5 bases each). Germline assignment: CDR1 LGHDT and CDR2 YNNKEL (reference sequence). The CDR3 has 13 amino acids. Trimming removed 4 bases at V and 6 bases at J, with 10 bases between.

This clonotype was observed a few times. The chain joins TRBV3-1 to TRBJ2-7, with TRBD2 as a possible D gene (5 bases). The CDR3 runs to 14 residues. Germline V gene sequence: CDR1 LGHDT, CDR2 YNNKEL (reference sequence). Trimming removed 1 base at V and 3 bases at J, with 10 bases between. CDR3 sequence (DNA): TGTGCCAGCAGCCAAGGGGTAGGGAGCTACGAGCAGTACTTC. Translated, it gives CASSQGVGSYEQYF.

V and J are TRBV11-2 and TRBJ2-1; unclear D gene. Judging by the DNA end, TRBJ2-7 fits better; the J call may be wrong. The CDR3 sequence is 15 residues long. CDR1 and CDR2 from the germline V gene are SGHAT and FQNNGV. CDR3 in DNA: TGTGCCAGCAGCCTCCTCGCGAGCTCCTACAATGAGCAGTACTTC. It codes for CASSLLASSYNEQYF.

This clonotype turned up a few times. CDR3 sequence: CASSQRRGVTDTQYF. As DNA, the CDR3 is TGTGCCAGCAGCCAAAGAAGGGGCGTTACAGATACGCAGTATTTT. This chain joins TRBV7-9 and TRBJ2-3, with D possibly being TRBD1 (5 bases). V lost 5 bases to trimming and J lost 3 bases, with 15 bases between them. CDR1 and CDR2 (germline): SEHNR, FQNEAQ (reference sequence). The length of the CDR3 is 15 residues.

This clonotype was observed at least ten times. CDR3 DNA: TGCAGCGCGGGACAGCCGGGGTACGAGCAGTACTTC. Its protein is CSAGQPGYEQYF. V and J are TRBV29-1 and TRBJ2-7, with TRBD1 matching 7 bases. The V and J ends lost 7 bases and 4 bases, in that order; junction bases with no gene match: 7. Germline V gene lookup returns CDR1 SQVTM and CDR2 ANQGSEA. CDR3 length: 12 amino acids.

The J gene is TRBJ2-5, the V gene TRBV27, with 9 bases matching TRBD1. CDR3 length: 14 residues. Trimming removed 4 bases from V and 11 bases from J; junction bases left unmatched: 11. Looked up from germline, CDR1 is MNHEY and CDR2 is SMNVEV (reference sequence). The CDR3 reads CASSSQGATWEQYF. As DNA, the CDR3 is TGTGCCAGCAGTTCACAGGGGGCTACCTGGGAGCAGTACTTC.

This clonotype was observed a handful of times. The genes are TRBV14 and TRBJ2-7; D is possibly TRBD1 (5 bases). Germline-derived CDR1 and CDR2 are SGHDN and FVKESK. The ends were cut back, 1 base at V and 0 bases at J, with 10 bases in the middle. CDR3 size: 15 residues. The CDR3 DNA reads TGTGCCAGCAGCCAAGGGCCCCAGGGCTCCTACGAGCAGTACTTC. Translation gives CASSQGPQGSYEQYF.

V and J are TRBV29-1 and TRBJ2-4; 10 bases line up with TRBD1. The CDR3 consists of 13 residues. The germline V gene encodes CDR1 SQVTM and CDR2 ANQGSEA. Trimming took 6 bases from V and 5 from J; bases not matched to a gene: 4. CDR3 sequence: CSVGGTGENIQYF. In nucleotides, the CDR3 is TGCAGCGTCGGGGGGACAGGGGAAAACATTCAGTACTTC.

Note on this clonotype: A much larger clone differs by one base, so this may be a read error. This sequence joins TRBV7-2 and TRBJ2-4; no firm D call. The CDR3 loop spans 12 amino acids. CDR1 is SGHTA, CDR2 FQGNSA, per germline. V was pared by 5 bases and J by 15 bases, with 17 bases between. CDR3 in DNA: TGTGCCAGCAGCCCATCGGTCAGCGAGCGGTACTTC. Its translation is CASSPSVSERYF.

Only a few counts were recorded for this clonotype. The V call is TRBV4-3, the J call TRBJ2-3, with 7 bases that match TRBD2. In germline, CDR1 is LGHNA, CDR2 YSLEER. Losses at the gene ends were 0 bases for V and 4 bases for J; bases not matched to a gene: 16. This CDR3 has 19 residues. CDR3 coding DNA: TGCGCCAGCAGCCAAGATTTCGCCGCAGGACTAGTGAGCGCAGATACGCAGTATTTT. The encoded protein is CASSQDFAAGLVSADTQYF.

A few counts support this clonotype. The rearrangement uses TRBV6-6 and TRBJ2-7, with a weak D call TRBD1 (5 bases). Germline CDR1 is MNHNY and CDR2 is SVGAGI (reference sequence). The length of the CDR3 is 14 residues. V lost 2 bases, J lost 0 bases, and 8 bases lay in between. The CDR3 is CASSYADSSYEQYF. The CDR3 nucleotides are TGTGCCAGCAGTTACGCCGACAGCTCCTACGAGCAGTACTTC.

V usage is TRBV4-1 and J usage is TRBJ2-1; TRBD1 matches 7 bases. Per the germline V gene, CDR1 is MGHRA and CDR2 is YSYEKL. This CDR3 has 13 residues. V lost 5 bases to trimming and J lost 5 bases; unmatched junction nucleotides: 3. CDR3 loop: CASSAGQDNEQFF. CDR3 in DNA: TGCGCCAGCAGCGCTGGACAGGACAATGAGCAGTTCTTC.

The rearrangement links TRBV6-1 to TRBJ2-3, with D perhaps TRBD1 or TRBD2 (6 bases each). Germline-derived CDR1 and CDR2 are MNHNS and SASEGT. With 7 bases removed from V and 0 bases from J, the gap between germline ends came to 14 bases. The CDR3 is 15 amino acids. The CDR3 DNA reads as TGTGCCAGCAAGGGTAGGAGGGGGAGCACAGATACGCAGTATTTT. It yields the protein CASKGRRGSTDTQYF.

The chain joins TRBV24-1 to TRBJ2-7; 7 bases map to TRBD1. This CDR3 has 17 residues. J was trimmed by 2 bases and V by 4 bases; bases with no gene match: 13. The V gene's germline CDR1 is KGHDR and CDR2 SFDVKD. CDR3 DNA sequence: TGTGCCACCAGTGACAAGCCGACAGGGCGTGACACCTACGAGCAGTACTTC. Protein: CATSDKPTGRDTYEQYF.

This clonotype appeared a few times. The chain uses TRBV7-2 and TRBJ2-7; D is ambiguous. Germline CDR1 and CDR2: SGHTA and FQGNSA. The V end was cut by 4 bases, the J end by 3 bases, with 16 bases between. CDR3 length equals 15 residues. CDR3 nucleotide sequence: TGTGCCAGCAGCTCCCCCCCCCGATCGGTCTACGAGCAGTACTTC. Amino acid sequence: CASSSPPRSVYEQYF.

The chain's CDR3 is CASSSGSGYTF. Written as DNA, the CDR3 is TGTGCCAGCAGTTCAGGGAGTGGCTACACCTTC. The chain links TRBV12-3 or TRBV12-4 to TRBJ1-2; possibly TRBD1 for D (5 bases). This CDR3 has 11 amino acids. V was cut by 4 bases and J by 7 bases, with 7 bases left in between.